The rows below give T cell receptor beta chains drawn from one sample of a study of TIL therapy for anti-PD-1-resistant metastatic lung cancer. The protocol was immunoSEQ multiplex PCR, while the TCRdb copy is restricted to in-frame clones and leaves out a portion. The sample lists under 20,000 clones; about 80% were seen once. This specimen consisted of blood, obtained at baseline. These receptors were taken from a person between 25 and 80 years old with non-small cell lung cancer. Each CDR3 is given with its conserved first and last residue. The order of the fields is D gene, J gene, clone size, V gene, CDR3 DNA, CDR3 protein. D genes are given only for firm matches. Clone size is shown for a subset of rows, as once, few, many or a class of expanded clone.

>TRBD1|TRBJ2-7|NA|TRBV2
TGTGCCAGCAGTGACGTGACAGGGGGTATAATTTCCTACGAGCAGTACTTC
CASSDVTGGIISYEQYF
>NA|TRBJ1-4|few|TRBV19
TGTGCCAGTAGTATAGGCCAGTTGAATGAAAAACTGTTTTTT
CASSIGQLNEKLFF
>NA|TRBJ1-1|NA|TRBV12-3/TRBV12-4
TGTGCCAGCAGTTTAAGTGTGAACACTGAAGCTTTCTTT
CASSLSVNTEAFF
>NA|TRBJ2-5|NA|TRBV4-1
TGCGCCAGCAGCCAAGAGGTGGGGGGCCAAGAGACCCAGTACTTC
CASSQEVGGQETQYF
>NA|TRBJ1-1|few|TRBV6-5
TGTGCCAGCAGTTTTGACAGAGTGATGAACACTGAAGCTTTCTTT
CASSFDRVMNTEAFF
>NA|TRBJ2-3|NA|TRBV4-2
TGTGCCAGCAGCCAACCCACAGATACGCAGTATTTT
CASSQPTDTQYF
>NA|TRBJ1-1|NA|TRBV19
TGTGCCAGTAGTACTCGGATGAACACTGAAGCTTTCTTT
CASSTRMNTEAFF
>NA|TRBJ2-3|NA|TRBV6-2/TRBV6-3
TGTGCCAGCAGTTATAGTAACGGCAGCACAGATACGCAGTATTTT
CASSYSNGSTDTQYF
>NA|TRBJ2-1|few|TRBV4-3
TGCGCCAGCAGCCACGATACTAGTCAGAACAAGCAGTTCTTC
CASSHDTSQNKQFF
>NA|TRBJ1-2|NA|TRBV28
TGTGCCAGCAGCTTTGGGAGATACTACACCTTC
CASSFGRYYTF
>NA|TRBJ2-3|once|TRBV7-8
TGTGCCAGCAGCCCGAAAATAGCGCGTGCCGGTGGGGATACGCAGTATTTT
CASSPKIARAGGDTQYF
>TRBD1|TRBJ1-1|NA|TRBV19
TGTGCCAGTAGAGGGACAGGGACCGAAGGACCCCTTTTTGAAGCTTTCTTT
CASRGTGTEGPLFEAFF
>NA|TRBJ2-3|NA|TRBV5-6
TGTGCCAGCAGCTCACGGCCCCCAGTACTCTCAGATACGCAGTATTTT
CASSSRPPVLSDTQYF
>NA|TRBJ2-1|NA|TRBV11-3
TGTGCCAGCAGCTTAGCGGGAAATGAGCAGTTCTTC
CASSLAGNEQFF
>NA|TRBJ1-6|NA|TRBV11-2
TGTGCCAGCAGCTTAGCCGAGACAGGACTCCTCCACTTT
CASSLAETGLLHF
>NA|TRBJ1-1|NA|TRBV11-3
TGTGCCAGCAGCTTAAAAGCGGGGGTAGCTGAAGCTTTCTTT
CASSLKAGVAEAFF
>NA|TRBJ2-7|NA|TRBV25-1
TGTGCCAGCAGTGACAGGGCCGAGCAGTACTTC
CASSDRAEQYF
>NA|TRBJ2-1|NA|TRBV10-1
TGCGCCAGCAGTGATTCTCTAGGCCGGTACAATGAGCAGTTCTTC
CASSDSLGRYNEQFF
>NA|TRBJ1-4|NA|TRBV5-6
TGTGCCAGCAGCTTAGGGCGTCTGGGAGAAAAACTGTTTTTT
CASSLGRLGEKLFF
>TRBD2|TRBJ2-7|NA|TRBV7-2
TGTGCCAGCAGCTTTTCCCCAGGGAGGGCCTACGAGCAGTACTTC
CASSFSPGRAYEQYF
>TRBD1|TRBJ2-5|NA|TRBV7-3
TGTGCCAGCAGCTTAAACAGGGGGCAAACAGAGACCCAGTACTTC
CASSLNRGQTETQYF
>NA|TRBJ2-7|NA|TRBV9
TGTGCCAGCAGCGTAACAGGTACCTACGAGCAGTACTTC
CASSVTGTYEQYF
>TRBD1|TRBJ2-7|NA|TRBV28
TGTGCCAGCAGCCAGCAGGGGGCCCACGAGCAGTACTTC
CASSQQGAHEQYF
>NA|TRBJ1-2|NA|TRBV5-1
TGCGCCAGCAGCGGAGGGAGGGAGGCCTATGGCTACACCTTC
CASSGGREAYGYTF
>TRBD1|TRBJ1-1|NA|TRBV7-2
TGTGCCAGCAGCGAACGGACAGGGCCGAACACTGAAGCTTTCTTT
CASSERTGPNTEAFF
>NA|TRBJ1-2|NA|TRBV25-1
TGTGCCAGCAGAGCCGACAGCACCCATGTCGGCTACACCTTC
CASRADSTHVGYTF
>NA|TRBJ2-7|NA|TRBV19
TGTGCCAGTAGCTCCGTGGAAGAGCAGTACTTC
CASSSVEEQYF
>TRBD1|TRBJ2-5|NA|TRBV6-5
TGTGCCAGCAGTTACACAGGGGGGTACCAAGAGACCCAGTACTTC
CASSYTGGYQETQYF
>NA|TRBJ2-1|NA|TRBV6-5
TGTGCCAGCAGTTACTCGACGGGCCCTCTAAATGAGCAGTTCTTC
CASSYSTGPLNEQFF
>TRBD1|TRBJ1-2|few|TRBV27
TGTGCCAGCTCAGGGGGGGGGCCCCTTAACTATGGCTACACCTTC
CASSGGGPLNYGYTF
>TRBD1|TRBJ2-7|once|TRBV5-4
TGTGCCAGCAGCTTAGGACAGGGCCCCTTCTACGAGCAGTACTTC
CASSLGQGPFYEQYF
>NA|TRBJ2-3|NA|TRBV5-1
TGCGCCAGCAGCTTGGGACCCGCGACAGATACGCAGTATTTT
CASSLGPATDTQYF
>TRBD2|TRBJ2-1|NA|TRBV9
TGTGCCAGCAGCGTAGTAGGGTTCACTAGCGGGGGGGTGTCTGAGCAGTTCTTC
CASSVVGFTSGGVSEQFF
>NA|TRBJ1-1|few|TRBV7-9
TGTGCCAGCAGCTCCGACACCCGGGGAGCTTTCTTT
CASSSDTRGAFF
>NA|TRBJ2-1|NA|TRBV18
TGTGCCAGCTCACCAGCAGGGCTGAGGGACAATGAGCAGTTCTTC
CASSPAGLRDNEQFF
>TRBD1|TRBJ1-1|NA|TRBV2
TGTGCCAGCAGCAGGGACAGGGCAGTCATGAACACTGAAGCTTTCTTT
CASSRDRAVMNTEAFF
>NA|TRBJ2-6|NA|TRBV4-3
TGCGCCAGCAGCCCCGCAGGCTACTCTGGGGCCAACGTCCTGACTTTC
CASSPAGYSGANVLTF
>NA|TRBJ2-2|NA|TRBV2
TGTGCCAGCAGTGACGAGGGACTCAACACCGGGGAGCTGTTTTTT
CASSDEGLNTGELFF
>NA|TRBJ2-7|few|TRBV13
TGTGCCAGCAAAAAAGGCCGCTACGAGCAGTACTTC
CASKKGRYEQYF
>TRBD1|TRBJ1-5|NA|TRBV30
TGTGCCTGGAGCGCTACAGGGGGCGAATGGCAGCCCCAGCATTTT
CAWSATGGEWQPQHF
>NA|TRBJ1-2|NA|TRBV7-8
TGTGCCAGCAGCCCGGTCCTGGACTATGGCTACACCTTC
CASSPVLDYGYTF
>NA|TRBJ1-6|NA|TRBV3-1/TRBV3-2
TGTGCCAGCAATCCAGGGGAACCCTATAATTCACCCCTCCACTTT
CASNPGEPYNSPLHF
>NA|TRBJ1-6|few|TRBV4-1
TGCGCCAGCAGCCAACAACGGTCGGATGTCTCACCCCTCCACTTT
CASSQQRSDVSPLHF
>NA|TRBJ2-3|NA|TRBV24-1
TGTGCCACCAGTGATTACAGAGATACGCAGTATTTT
CATSDYRDTQYF
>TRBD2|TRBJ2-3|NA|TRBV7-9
TGTGCCAGCAGCAAAAGGACTAGCGGGTATGATACGCAGTATTTT
CASSKRTSGYDTQYF
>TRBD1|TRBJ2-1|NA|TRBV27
TGTGCCAGCAGCGACCGGGACAGACGGTACAATGAGCAGTTCTTC
CASSDRDRRYNEQFF
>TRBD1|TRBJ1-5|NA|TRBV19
TGTGCCAGTAGTACCGACAGGGGGCCTCAGCCCCAGCATTTT
CASSTDRGPQPQHF
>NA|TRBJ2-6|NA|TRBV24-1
TGTGCCACCGGAAGGACTGGGGCCAACGTCCTGACTTTC
CATGRTGANVLTF